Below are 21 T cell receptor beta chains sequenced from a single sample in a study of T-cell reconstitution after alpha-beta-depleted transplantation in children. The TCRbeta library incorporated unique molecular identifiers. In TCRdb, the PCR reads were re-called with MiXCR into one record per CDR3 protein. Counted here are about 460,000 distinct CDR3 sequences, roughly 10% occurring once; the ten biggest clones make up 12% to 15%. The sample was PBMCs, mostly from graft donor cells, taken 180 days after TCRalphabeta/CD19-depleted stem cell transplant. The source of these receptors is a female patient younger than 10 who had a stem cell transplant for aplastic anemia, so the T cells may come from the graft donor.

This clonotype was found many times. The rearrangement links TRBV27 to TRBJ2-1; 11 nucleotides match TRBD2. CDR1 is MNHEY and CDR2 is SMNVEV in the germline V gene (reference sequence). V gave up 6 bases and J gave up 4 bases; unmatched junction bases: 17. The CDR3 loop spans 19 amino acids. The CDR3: CASSPFFGLAGGLYNEQFF. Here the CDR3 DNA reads TGTGCCAGCAGCCCATTCTTTGGGCTAGCGGGAGGACTTTACAATGAGCAGTTCTTC.

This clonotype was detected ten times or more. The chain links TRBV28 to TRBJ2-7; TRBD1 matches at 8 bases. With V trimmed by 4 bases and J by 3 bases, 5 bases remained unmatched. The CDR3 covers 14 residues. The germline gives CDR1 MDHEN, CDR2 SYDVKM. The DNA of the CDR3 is TGTGCCAGCAGTTACTTCGGACAGGGCTACGAGCAGTACTTC. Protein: CASSYFGQGYEQYF.

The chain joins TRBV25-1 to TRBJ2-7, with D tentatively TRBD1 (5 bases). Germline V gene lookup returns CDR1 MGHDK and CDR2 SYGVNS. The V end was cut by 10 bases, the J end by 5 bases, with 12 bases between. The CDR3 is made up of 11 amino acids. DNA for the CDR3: TGTGCCATCCAAAAGGGGAACGAGCAGTACTTC. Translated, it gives CAIQKGNEQYF.

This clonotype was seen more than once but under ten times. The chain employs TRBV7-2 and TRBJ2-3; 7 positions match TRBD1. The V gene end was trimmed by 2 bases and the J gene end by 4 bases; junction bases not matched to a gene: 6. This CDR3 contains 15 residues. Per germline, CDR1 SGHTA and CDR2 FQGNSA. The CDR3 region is CASSLLPQGADTQYF. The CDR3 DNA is TGTGCCAGCAGCTTACTACCCCAGGGGGCAGATACGCAGTATTTT.

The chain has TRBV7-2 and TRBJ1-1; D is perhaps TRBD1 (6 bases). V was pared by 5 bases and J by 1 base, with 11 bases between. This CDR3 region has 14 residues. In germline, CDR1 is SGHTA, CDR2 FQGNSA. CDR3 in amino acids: CASSPGTWNTEAFF. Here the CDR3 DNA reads TGTGCCAGCAGCCCAGGGACATGGAACACTGAAGCTTTCTTT. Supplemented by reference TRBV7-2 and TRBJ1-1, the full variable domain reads GAGVSQSPSNKVTEKGKDVELRCDPISGHTALYWYRQSLGQGLEFLIYFQGNSAPDKSGLPSDRFSAERTGGSVSTLTIQRTQQEDSAVYLCASSPGTWNTEAFFGQGTRLTVV.

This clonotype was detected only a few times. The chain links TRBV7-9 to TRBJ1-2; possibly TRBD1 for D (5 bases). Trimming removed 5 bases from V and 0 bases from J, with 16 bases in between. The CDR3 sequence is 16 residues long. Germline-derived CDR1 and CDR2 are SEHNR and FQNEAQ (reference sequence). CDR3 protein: CASSLPMGGANYGYTF. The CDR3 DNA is TGTGCCAGCAGCCTCCCCATGGGGGGTGCTAACTATGGCTACACCTTC.

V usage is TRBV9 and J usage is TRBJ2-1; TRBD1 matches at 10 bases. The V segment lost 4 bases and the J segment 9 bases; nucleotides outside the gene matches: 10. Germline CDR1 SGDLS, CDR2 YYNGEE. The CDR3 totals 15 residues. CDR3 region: CASSQTGTGDVEQFF. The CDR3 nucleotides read TGTGCCAGCAGCCAGACGGGGACAGGGGATGTTGAGCAGTTCTTC.

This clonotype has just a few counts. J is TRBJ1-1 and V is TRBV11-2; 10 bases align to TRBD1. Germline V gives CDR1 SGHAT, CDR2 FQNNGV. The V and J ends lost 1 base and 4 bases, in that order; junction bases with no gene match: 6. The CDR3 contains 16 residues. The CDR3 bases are TGTGCCAGCAGCTTAGGTAGGGGACAGGGGTTCACTGAAGCTTTCTTT. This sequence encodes CASSLGRGQGFTEAFF. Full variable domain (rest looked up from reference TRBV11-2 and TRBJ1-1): EAGVAQSPRYKIIEKRQSVAFWCNPISGHATLYWYQQILGQGPKLLIQFQNNGVVDDSQLPKDRFSAERLKGVDSTLKIQPAKLEDSAVYLCASSLGRGQGFTEAFFGQGTRLTVV.

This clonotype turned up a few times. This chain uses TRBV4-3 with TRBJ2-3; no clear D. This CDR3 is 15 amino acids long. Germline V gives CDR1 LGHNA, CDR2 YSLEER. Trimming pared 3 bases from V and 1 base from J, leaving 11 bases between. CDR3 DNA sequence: TGCGCCAGCAGCCAGTTCAGACTGGGCACAGATACGCAGTATTTT. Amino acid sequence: CASSQFRLGTDTQYF.

DNA of the CDR3: TGCAGCGTTGTCTCCCGTGGCCCCCTGGTCGACGAGCAGTACTTC. Protein product: CSVVSRGPLVDEQYF. The gene calls are TRBV29-1 and TRBJ2-7; D gene uncertain. Germline V lookup: CDR1 SQVTM, CDR2 ANQGSEA. The V end was cut by 4 bases, the J end by 5 bases, with 21 bases between. The CDR3 is 15 residues long.

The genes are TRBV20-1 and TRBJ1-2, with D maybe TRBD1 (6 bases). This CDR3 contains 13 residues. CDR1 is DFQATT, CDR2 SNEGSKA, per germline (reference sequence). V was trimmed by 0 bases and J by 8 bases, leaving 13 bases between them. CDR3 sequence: CSAREGASGGYTF. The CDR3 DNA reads TGCAGTGCTAGAGAGGGGGCTTCGGGCGGCTACACCTTC.

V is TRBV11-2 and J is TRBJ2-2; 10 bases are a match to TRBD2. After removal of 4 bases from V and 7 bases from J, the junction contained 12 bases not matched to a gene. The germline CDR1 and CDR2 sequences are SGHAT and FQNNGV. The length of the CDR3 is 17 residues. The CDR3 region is CASSSRTSSGSHGELFF. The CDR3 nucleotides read TGTGCCAGCAGCTCAAGAACATCTAGCGGGAGTCACGGGGAGCTGTTTTTT. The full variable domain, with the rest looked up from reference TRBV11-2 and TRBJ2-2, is EAGVAQSPRYKIIEKRQSVAFWCNPISGHATLYWYQQILGQGPKLLIQFQNNGVVDDSQLPKDRFSAERLKGVDSTLKIQPAKLEDSAVYLCASSSRTSSGSHGELFFGEGSRLTVL.

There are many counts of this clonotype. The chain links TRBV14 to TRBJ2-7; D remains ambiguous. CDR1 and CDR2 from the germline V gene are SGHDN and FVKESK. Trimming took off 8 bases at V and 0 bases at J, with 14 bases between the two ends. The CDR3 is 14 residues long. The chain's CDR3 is CASARPGSSYEQYF. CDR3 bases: TGTGCCAGCGCGCGGCCAGGCAGCTCCTACGAGCAGTACTTC.

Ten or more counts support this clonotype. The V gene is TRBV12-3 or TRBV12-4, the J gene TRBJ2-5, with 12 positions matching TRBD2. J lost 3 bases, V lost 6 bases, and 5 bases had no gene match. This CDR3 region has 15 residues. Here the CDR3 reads CASRGTSGGKETQYF. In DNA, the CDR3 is TGTGCCAGCAGAGGCACTAGCGGGGGGAAAGAGACCCAGTACTTC.

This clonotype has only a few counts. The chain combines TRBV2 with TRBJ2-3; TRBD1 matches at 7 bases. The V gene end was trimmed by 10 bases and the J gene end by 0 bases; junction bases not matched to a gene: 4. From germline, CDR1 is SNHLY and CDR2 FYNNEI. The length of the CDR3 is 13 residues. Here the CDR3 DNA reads TGTGCCAATCCGGGACAGAGCACAGATACGCAGTATTTT. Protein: CANPGQSTDTQYF.

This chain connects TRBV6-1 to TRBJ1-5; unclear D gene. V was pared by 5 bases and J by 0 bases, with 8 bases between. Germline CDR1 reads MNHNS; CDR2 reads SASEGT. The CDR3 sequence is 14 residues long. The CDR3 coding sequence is TGTGCCAGCAGTCGCCGGGTTAGCAATCAGCCCCAGCATTTT. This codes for CASSRRVSNQPQHF.

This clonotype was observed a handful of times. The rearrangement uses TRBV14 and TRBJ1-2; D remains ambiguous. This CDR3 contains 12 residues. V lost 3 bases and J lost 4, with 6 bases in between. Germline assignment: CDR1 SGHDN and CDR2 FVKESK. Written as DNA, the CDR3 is TGTGCCAGCAGCCAGGGGATCTATGGCTACACCTTC. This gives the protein CASSQGIYGYTF.

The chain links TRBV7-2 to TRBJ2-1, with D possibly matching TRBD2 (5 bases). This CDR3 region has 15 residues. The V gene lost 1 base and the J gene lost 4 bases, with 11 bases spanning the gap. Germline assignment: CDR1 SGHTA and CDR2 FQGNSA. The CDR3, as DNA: TGTGCCAGCAGCTTAGTCCGGACTCCGTACAATGAGCAGTTCTTC. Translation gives CASSLVRTPYNEQFF.

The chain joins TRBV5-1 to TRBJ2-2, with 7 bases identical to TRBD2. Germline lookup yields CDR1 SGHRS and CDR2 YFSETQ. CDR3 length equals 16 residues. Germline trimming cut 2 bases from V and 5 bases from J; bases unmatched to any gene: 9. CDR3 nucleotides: TGCGCCAGCAGCTTCTCGGCGGGAGACGTAACCGGGGAGCTGTTTTTT. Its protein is CASSFSAGDVTGELFF.

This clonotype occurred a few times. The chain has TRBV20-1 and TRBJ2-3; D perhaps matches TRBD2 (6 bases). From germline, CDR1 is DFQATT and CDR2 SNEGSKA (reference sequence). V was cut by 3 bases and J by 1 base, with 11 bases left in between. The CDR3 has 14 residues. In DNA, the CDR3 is TGCAGTGCTAGCTCGGGACTTCGCACAGATACGCAGTATTTT. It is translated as CSASSGLRTDTQYF.

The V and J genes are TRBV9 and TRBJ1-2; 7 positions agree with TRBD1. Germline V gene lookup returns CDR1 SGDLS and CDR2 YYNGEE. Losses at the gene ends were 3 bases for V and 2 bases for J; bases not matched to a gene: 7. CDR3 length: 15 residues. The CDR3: CASSERTGTNYGYTF. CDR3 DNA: TGTGCCAGCAGCGAAAGGACAGGTACCAACTATGGCTACACCTTC. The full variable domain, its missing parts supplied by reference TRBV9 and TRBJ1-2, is DSGVTQTPKHLITATGQRVTLRCSPRSGDLSVYWYQQSLDQGLQFLIQYYNGEERAKGNILERFSAQQFPDLHSELNLSSLELGDSALYFCASSERTGTNYGYTFGSGTRLTVV.